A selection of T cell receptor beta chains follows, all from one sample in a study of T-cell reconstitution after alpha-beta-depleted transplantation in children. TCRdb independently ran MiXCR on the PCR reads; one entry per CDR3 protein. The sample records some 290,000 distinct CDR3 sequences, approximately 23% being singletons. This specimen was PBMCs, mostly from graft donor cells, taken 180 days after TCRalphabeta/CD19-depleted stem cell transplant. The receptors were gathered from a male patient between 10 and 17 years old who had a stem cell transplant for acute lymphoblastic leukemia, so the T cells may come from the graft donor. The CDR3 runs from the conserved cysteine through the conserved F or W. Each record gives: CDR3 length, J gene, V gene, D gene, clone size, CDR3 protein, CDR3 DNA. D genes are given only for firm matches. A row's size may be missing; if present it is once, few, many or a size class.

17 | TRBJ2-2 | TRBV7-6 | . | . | CASSAHPGTSGTGELFF | TGTGCCAGCAGCGCCCATCCCGGGACTTCCGGCACCGGGGAGCTGTTTTTT
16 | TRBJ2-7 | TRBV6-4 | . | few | CASIPPRDSGIYEQYF | TGTGCCAGCATACCGCCCCGGGACTCCGGTATCTACGAGCAGTACTTC
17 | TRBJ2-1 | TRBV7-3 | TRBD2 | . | CASSPQPGLAGVNEQFF | TGTGCCAGCAGCCCACAACCGGGACTAGCGGGAGTTAATGAGCAGTTCTTC
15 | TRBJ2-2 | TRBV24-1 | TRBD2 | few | CATKKLAGDTGELFF | TGTGCCACCAAGAAACTAGCGGGGGACACCGGGGAGCTGTTTTTT
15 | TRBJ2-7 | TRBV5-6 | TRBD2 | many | CASSPTGLAGYEQYF | TGTGCCAGCAGCCCCACGGGACTAGCGGGATACGAGCAGTACTTC
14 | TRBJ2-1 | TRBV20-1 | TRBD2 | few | CSARGSGRYNEQFF | TGCAGTGCACGGGGTAGCGGGAGGTACAATGAGCAGTTCTTC
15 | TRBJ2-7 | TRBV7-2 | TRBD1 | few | CASSLYVQGDYEQYF | TGTGCCAGCAGCTTATATGTGCAGGGGGACTACGAGCAGTACTTC
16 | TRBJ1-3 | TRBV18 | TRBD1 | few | CASSLRTGANGNTIYF | TGTGCCAGCTCACTCCGGACAGGGGCGAATGGAAACACCATATATTTT
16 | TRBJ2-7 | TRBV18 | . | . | CASSPHRDRIAYEQYF | TGTGCCAGCTCACCACACCGCGACAGGATCGCCTACGAGCAGTACTTC
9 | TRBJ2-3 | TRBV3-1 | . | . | CASSLVQYF | TGTGCCAGCAGCCTTGTGCAGTATTTT
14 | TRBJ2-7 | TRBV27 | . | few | CASSSREQFYEQYF | TGTGCCAGCAGTTCCAGGGAACAGTTCTACGAGCAGTACTTC
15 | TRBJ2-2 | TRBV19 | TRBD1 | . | CASKDQGAHTGELFF | TGTGCCAGTAAGGACCAGGGGGCGCACACCGGGGAGCTGTTTTTT
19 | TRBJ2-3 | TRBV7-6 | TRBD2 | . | CASSLRLIGGMSSTDTQYF | TGTGCCAGCAGCCTCCGTCTCATCGGGGGGATGTCCAGCACAGATACGCAGTATTTT
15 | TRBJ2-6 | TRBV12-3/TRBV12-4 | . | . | CASSFVVSGANVLTF | TGTGCCAGCAGTTTTGTTGTCTCTGGGGCCAACGTCCTGACTTTC
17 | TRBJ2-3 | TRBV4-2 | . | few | CASSQDSGLRRGNTQYF | TGTGCCAGCAGCCAAGACTCGGGACTTAGGAGGGGTAATACGCAGTATTTT
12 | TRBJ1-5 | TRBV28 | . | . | CAIRQNPQPQHF | TGTGCCATCCGACAGAATCCTCAGCCCCAGCATTTT
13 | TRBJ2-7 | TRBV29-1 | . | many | CSVGGRLYVEQYF | TGCAGCGTTGGGGGACGCCTATACGTCGAGCAGTACTTC
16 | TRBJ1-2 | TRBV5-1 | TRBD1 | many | CASSLGRQDRVYGYTF | TGCGCCAGCAGCTTGGGTCGCCAGGACAGGGTCTATGGCTACACCTTC
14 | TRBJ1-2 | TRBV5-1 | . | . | CASSPGAPLYGYTF | TGCGCCAGCAGCCCGGGAGCGCCTCTTTATGGCTACACCTTC
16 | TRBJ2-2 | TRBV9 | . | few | CASGPGRYANTGELFF | TGTGCCAGCGGGCCGGGAAGATACGCGAACACCGGGGAGCTGTTTTTT
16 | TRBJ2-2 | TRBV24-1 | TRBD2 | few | CATTPSGEGRTGELFF | TGTGCCACCACTCCTAGCGGGGAGGGCCGCACCGGGGAGCTGTTTTTT
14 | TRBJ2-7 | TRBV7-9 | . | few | CASSWTASSYEQYF | TGTGCCAGCAGCTGGACAGCCTCCTCCTACGAGCAGTACTTC
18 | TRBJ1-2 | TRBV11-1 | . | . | CASSLVPGAKITNYGYTF | TGTGCCAGCAGCTTAGTACCCGGGGCCAAAATAACTAACTATGGCTACACCTTC
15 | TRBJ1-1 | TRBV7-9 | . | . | CASSLARGSVTEAFF | TGTGCCAGCAGCTTAGCGCGGGGATCGGTCACTGAAGCTTTCTTT
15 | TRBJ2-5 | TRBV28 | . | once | CASSYPGAPQETQYF | TGTGCCAGCAGTTACCCCGGGGCCCCCCAAGAGACCCAGTACTTC
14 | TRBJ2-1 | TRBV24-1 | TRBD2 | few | CATSQAGGYNEQFF | TGTGCCACCAGTCAAGCGGGAGGGTACAATGAGCAGTTCTTC
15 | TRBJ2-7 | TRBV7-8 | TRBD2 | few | CASSLRAGEGYEQYF | TGTGCCAGCAGCTTAAGAGCGGGAGAGGGGTACGAGCAGTACTTC
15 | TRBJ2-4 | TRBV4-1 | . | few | CASSHQLRTKNIQYF | TGCGCCAGCAGCCACCAACTGAGGACGAAAAACATTCAGTACTTC
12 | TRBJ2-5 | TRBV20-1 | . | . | CSAPTGGETQYF | TGCAGTGCTCCGACAGGAGGAGAGACCCAGTACTTC
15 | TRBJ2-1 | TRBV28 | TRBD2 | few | CASSFRGSGSNEQFF | TGTGCCAGCAGTTTTAGAGGTAGCGGGAGCAATGAGCAGTTCTTC
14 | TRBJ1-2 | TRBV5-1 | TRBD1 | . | CASSPGQGLYGYTF | TGCGCCAGCAGCCCAGGACAGGGGCTGTATGGCTACACCTTC
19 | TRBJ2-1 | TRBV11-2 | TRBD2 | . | CASSPNLGSGTSGSNEQFF | TGTGCCAGCAGCCCAAACTTAGGATCCGGGACTAGCGGGAGTAATGAGCAGTTCTTC
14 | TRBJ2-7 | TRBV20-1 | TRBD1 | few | CSAAGTAFSYEQYF | TGCAGTGCCGCTGGGACAGCTTTCTCCTACGAGCAGTACTTC
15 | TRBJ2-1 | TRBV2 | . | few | CASQRDNAPIDEQFF | TGTGCCAGTCAGCGGGACAATGCCCCAATAGATGAGCAGTTCTTC